The 22 T cell receptor beta chains below come from one sample, sequenced in a study of blood T cell repertoires in COVID-19. Here immunoSEQ multiplex PCR was the method, and the copy in TCRdb shows in-frame clones only, minus some. The sample records 200,000 to 250,000 clones, just over 85% being singletons. The sequencing sample was made of PBMCs or T cells enriched from blood (not recorded which). These receptors were taken from a woman aged 40 to 55 with acute COVID-19.

This chain links TRBV10-1 with TRBJ2-1; 14 bases line up with TRBD2. This CDR3 spans 16 amino acids. The junction had 4 bases not matched to a gene; V was cut back by 4 bases and J by 5 bases. CDR1 and CDR2 (germline): WNHNN, SYGVQD (reference sequence). CDR3 sequence reads: CASSVGTSGSHNEQFF. CDR3 coding DNA: TGCGCCAGCAGTGTGGGGACTAGCGGGAGTCACAATGAGCAGTTCTTC.

The chain combines TRBV6-1 with TRBJ1-3, with 8 bases aligning to TRBD1. The trim removed 1 base at V and 0 bases at J, leaving 11 bases unmatched. CDR1 and CDR2 (germline): MNHNS, SASEGT. The CDR3 has 19 residues. In DNA form, the CDR3 reads TGTGCCAGCAGTGAAGGGAAGGGACAGGCGACGAGCTCTGGAAACACCATATATTTT. It encodes CASSEGKGQATSSGNTIYF.

V gene TRBV5-1 combines with J gene TRBJ1-2; TRBD1 might be the D (5 bases). Germline V gene data show CDR1 as SGHRS and CDR2 as YFSETQ. The CDR3 is 16 residues long. Trimming took 0 bases from V and 2 from J, leaving 14 bases between them. In DNA, the CDR3 is TGCGCCAGCAGCTTGGCAATACAGGCGAGAAACTATGGCTACACCTTC. Amino acids: CASSLAIQARNYGYTF.

The chain uses TRBV29-1 and TRBJ1-2; D is unresolved. CDR1 is SQVTM, CDR2 ANQGSEA, per germline. Trimming took 0 bases from V and 6 from J, leaving 17 bases between them. The CDR3 loop spans 15 amino acids. The CDR3 region is CSVEDLPGGKDGYTF. CDR3 DNA sequence: TGCAGCGTTGAAGATCTCCCTGGAGGGAAGGATGGCTACACCTTC.

V is TRBV5-1 and J is TRBJ1-2; D call uncertain. Germline CDR1 SGHRS, CDR2 YFSETQ. The germline V and J ends were trimmed by 3 bases and 1 base, with 16 bases remaining between them. This CDR3 region has 16 residues. CDR3 sequence reads: CASSSAVGDYNYGYTF. In DNA form, the CDR3 reads TGCGCCAGCAGCTCCGCGGTGGGAGATTATAACTATGGCTACACCTTC.

This chain links TRBV29-1 with TRBJ1-2; TRBD1 matches 7 bases. J gave up 2 bases and V 7 bases, and 7 bases lay outside the gene matches. In germline, CDR1 is SQVTM, CDR2 ANQGSEA. The CDR3 runs to 13 residues. DNA of the CDR3: TGCAGCGCCTGGAAGGGACAGAACTATGGCTACACCTTC. As protein: CSAWKGQNYGYTF.

The rearrangement joins TRBV30 to TRBJ1-1; D is perhaps TRBD1 (6 bases). V lost 4 bases, J lost 9 bases, and 9 bases lay in between. Germline CDR1 reads GTSNPN; CDR2 reads SVGIG (reference sequence). The length of the CDR3 is 10 residues. CDR3: CAWMDSKAFF. The CDR3 coding sequence is TGTGCCTGGATGGACAGCAAAGCTTTCTTT.

V gene TRBV3-1 (or the pseudogene TRBV3-2) combines with J gene TRBJ2-7, with TRBD1 matching over 7 bases. V dropped 1 base and J dropped 5; count of bases not matched to a gene: 14. Germline V gene data show CDR1 as LGHDT and CDR2 as YNNKEL (reference sequence). The CDR3 spans 17 residues. CDR3 protein: CASSQGLDRERLNEQYV. CDR3 DNA sequence: TGTGCCAGCAGCCAAGGCCTTGACAGGGAAAGGTTGAACGAGCAGTACGTC.

The chain has TRBV11-2 and TRBJ2-4; tentative D call: TRBD2 (5 bases). The CDR3 is made up of 17 amino acids. Trimming removed 6 bases from V and 8 bases from J, with 26 bases in between. CDR1 is SGHAT and CDR2 is FQNNGV in the germline V gene. CDR3 in amino acids: CASRPPYGSSFSDIQYF. The CDR3 DNA follows: TGTGCCAGCAGACCCCCATACGGATCTAGCTTTTCTGACATTCAGTACTTC.

This rearrangement joins TRBV7-2 to TRBJ2-5; 9 nucleotides agree with TRBD1. The CDR3 loop spans 17 amino acids. J was trimmed by 4 bases and V by 5 bases; bases with no gene match: 14. CDR1 SGHTA and CDR2 FQGNSA come from the germline V gene. CDR3 residues: CASSGVKQGAWGETQYF. CDR3 in DNA: TGTGCCAGCAGCGGGGTGAAACAGGGGGCATGGGGAGAGACCCAGTACTTC. Supplemented by reference TRBV7-2 and TRBJ2-5, the full variable domain reads GAGVSQSPSNKVTEKGKDVELRCDPISGHTALYWYRQSLGQGLEFLIYFQGNSAPDKSGLPSDRFSAERTGGSVSTLTIQRTQQEDSAVYLCASSGVKQGAWGETQYFGPGTRLLVL.

This clone appeared once. This chain uses TRBV12-3 or TRBV12-4 with TRBJ1-3; no definite D call. This CDR3 comprises 13 residues. Trimming removed 7 bases from V and 1 base from J, with 8 bases in between. In nucleotides, the CDR3 is TGTGCCAGCAAACCGAGGTCTGGAAACACCATATATTTT. It is translated as CASKPRSGNTIYF.

This clone was detected only once. The chain couples TRBV3-1 (or the pseudogene TRBV3-2) to TRBJ2-2; weak D call: TRBD1 (5 bases). The CDR3 is made up of 16 amino acids. With 0 bases removed from V and 8 bases from J, the gap between germline ends came to 16 bases. Germline lookup yields CDR1 LGHDT and CDR2 YNNKEL (reference sequence). This CDR3 is CASSQDLGVSKGELFF. The CDR3 region has the DNA TGTGCCAGCAGCCAAGATCTAGGGGTATCCAAGGGGGAGCTGTTTTTT.

This clone turned up a few times. CDR3 bases: TGTGCCAGCAGCTCGACTCCGGGACAGGGAGGCTACACCTTC. Its protein product is CASSSTPGQGGYTF. The chain employs TRBV7-2 and TRBJ1-2; 9 bases agree with TRBD1. CDR1 and CDR2 (germline): SGHTA, FQGNSA. CDR3 length equals 14 residues. V was clipped by 4 bases and J by 8 bases; unmatched bases: 8.

The chain recombines TRBV2 with TRBJ2-3; 10 bases match TRBD1. CDR1 and CDR2 (germline): SNHLY, FYNNEI. CDR3 length equals 16 residues. Losses at the gene ends were 3 bases for V and 4 bases for J; bases not matched to a gene: 7. In nucleotides, the CDR3 is TGTGCCAGCAGTGAGTCGGACAGGGGGTATCCAGATACGCAGTATTTT. This translates into CASSESDRGYPDTQYF.

The V and J genes are TRBV3-1 (or the pseudogene TRBV3-2) and TRBJ1-1; the D is unclear. Germline V lookup: CDR1 LGHDT, CDR2 YNNKEL (reference sequence). CDR3 length: 13 residues. V gave up 2 bases and J gave up 6 bases, with 10 bases separating them. CDR3: CASSQSEASEAFF. The CDR3 nucleotides are TGTGCCAGCAGCCAATCCGAAGCCTCTGAAGCTTTCTTT.

The rearrangement links TRBV30 to TRBJ1-4, with 8 bases aligning to TRBD1. With V trimmed by 0 bases and J by 11 bases, 8 bases remained unmatched. This CDR3 contains 14 residues. Germline CDR1 is GTSNPN and CDR2 is SVGIG (reference sequence). CDR3 in amino acids: CAWSVVQGARKLFF. The CDR3 DNA is TGTGCCTGGAGTGTCGTCCAGGGGGCGCGGAAACTGTTTTTT.

V and J are TRBV7-2 and TRBJ2-3; no firm D call. The ends were cut back, 3 bases at V and 2 bases at J, with 12 bases in the middle. Germline V gene lookup returns CDR1 SGHTA and CDR2 FQGNSA. The CDR3 is made up of 15 amino acids. The DNA for the CDR3 is TGTGCCAGCAGCTTTATTTGGAGAGACACAGATACGCAGTATTTT. It encodes CASSFIWRDTDTQYF.

The J gene is TRBJ2-3, the V gene TRBV11-2, with TRBD2 identical over 10 bases. Germline CDR1 is SGHAT and CDR2 is FQNNGV. V lost 2 bases to trimming and J lost 1 base; unmatched junction nucleotides: 0. The CDR3 contains 15 residues. The CDR3 DNA reads as TGTGCCAGCAGCTTAACTAGCGGGGGCACAGATACGCAGTATTTT. Protein: CASSLTSGGTDTQYF.

The V and J genes are TRBV12-3 or TRBV12-4 and TRBJ1-1, with unresolved D. The CDR3 has 12 residues. Trimming pared 4 bases from V and 3 bases from J, leaving 6 bases between. The CDR3 loop is CASSSWHTEAFF. CDR3 in DNA: TGTGCCAGCAGTTCATGGCACACTGAAGCTTTCTTT.

The rearrangement uses TRBV5-6 and TRBJ2-7; TRBD2 agrees at 9 bases. V lost 3 bases to trimming and J lost 2 bases; unmatched junction nucleotides: 9. The CDR3 totals 16 residues. Germline-derived CDR1 and CDR2 are SGHDT and YYEEEE. The CDR3 DNA reads TGTGCCAGCAGCTCCCGGCTAGCGGGGTTGACCTACGAGCAGTACGTC. Translated: CASSSRLAGLTYEQYV.

The gene calls are TRBV7-9 and TRBJ1-4; the D gene is possibly TRBD1 (6 bases). The length of the CDR3 is 15 residues. Germline CDR1 reads SEHNR; CDR2 reads FQNEAQ (reference sequence). V gave up 0 bases and J gave up 2 bases, with 7 bases separating them. The DNA for the CDR3 is TGTGCCAGCAGCTTAGCGCAGGGGACTAATGAAAAACTGTTTTTT. Translation gives CASSLAQGTNEKLFF. The complete variable domain, with remaining parts taken from reference TRBV7-9 and TRBJ1-4, reads DTGVSQNPRHKITKRGQNVTFRCDPISEHNRLYWYRQTLGQGPEFLTYFQNEAQLEKSRLLSDRFSAERPKGSFSTLEIQRTEQGDSAMYLCASSLAQGTNEKLFFGSGTQLSVL.

As regards this clone: The junction departs from the called germline gene at one end, perhaps through a read error. The chain carries TRBV30 and TRBJ1-2; D is perhaps TRBD1 (6 bases). Per the germline V gene, CDR1 is GTSNPN and CDR2 is SVGIG (reference sequence). CDR3 length: 12 residues. CDR3 DNA sequence: TGTGCCTGGAGTGTAGGGCAGGGGCGTTTCATCTTC. Its protein product is CAWSVGQGRFIF.